This T cell receptor (beta chain) derives from a study of blood T cell repertoires in COVID-19. At the level of the study: The origin of the acute and convalescent COVID-19 samples was the United States, Italy and Spain. PBMCs, B-cell-depleted T cells, or T cells were the source of the cDNA or gDNA that made up the material.

The study drew participants aged roughly 18 to 89 years from under 30 US areas. Clinical histories supplied by participants themselves formed the basis of cohort assignment. The CDR3 sequence is 10 residues long. The germline V gene has CDR1 MNHNY and CDR2 SVGAGI (reference sequence). The ends were cut back, 8 bases at V and 8 bases at J, with 9 bases in the middle. TCRdb's copy holds only in-frame clones and misses some; the assay was immunoSEQ multiplex PCR. This sample has around 200,000 clones, with roughly 82% found just once. The sequence came from a man aged 40-55 years with acute COVID-19. V usage is TRBV6-6 and J usage is TRBJ1-2, with D uncertain. The sequenced sample was PBMCs or T cells enriched from blood (not recorded which). The CDR3 nucleotides read TGTGCCAGCTTAGAGGGAGGCTACACCTTC. This sequence encodes CASLEGGYTF.